These 11 T cell receptor beta chains were sequenced from one sample in a study of blood T cells in healthy people across ages. With a J-beta primer mix and a sample-barcoded 5' primer, a second PCR ran about 7 to 12 cycles. TCRdb recomputed calls from the 5' RACE reads with MiXCR, one row per CDR3 protein. The sample yields hundreds of thousands of distinct CDR3 sequences, 58% seen once. Material for sequencing was blood. These receptors all stem from a man aged 55 to 70 in good health.

This clonotype was seen a few times. This rearrangement joins TRBV2 to TRBJ2-1; 15 bases are shared with TRBD2. The trim removed 6 bases at V and 8 bases at J, leaving 8 bases unmatched. Per the germline V gene, CDR1 is SNHLY and CDR2 is FYNNEI. CDR3 length equals 16 residues. The CDR3 bases are TGTGCCAGCAGAGACGGGACTAGCGGGGGGTGGGATGAGCAGTTCTTC. Translating it yields CASRDGTSGGWDEQFF.

The rearrangement joins TRBV6-4 to TRBJ2-5, with TRBD1 as a possible D gene (6 bases). The J call may be mistaken, given a closer DNA end match to TRBJ2-7. Germline V lookup: CDR1 MRHNA, CDR2 SNTAGT. The CDR3 consists of 15 residues. The CDR3 region is CASSGQGFRFYEQYF. The CDR3 nucleotides read TGTGCCAGCAGTGGGCAGGGGTTCCGATTCTACGAGCAGTACTTC.

The V and J genes are TRBV29-1 and TRBJ2-2; D call uncertain. Trimming shortened V by 7 bases and J by 6 bases, and 12 bases separated the two germline ends. Germline V gives CDR1 SQVTM, CDR2 ANQGSEA. The CDR3 runs 12 residues. Written as DNA, the CDR3 is TGCAGCGCGGGCGCAGGCGCCGGGGAGCTGTTTTTT. Translated, it gives CSAGAGAGELFF.

CDR3 loop: CASSPPSGNYGYTF. CDR3 bases: TGTGCCAGCTCACCACCGTCAGGGAACTATGGCTACACCTTC. V and J are TRBV18 and TRBJ1-2; maybe TRBD1 (5 bases). Trimming took off 0 bases at V and 2 bases at J, with 7 bases between the two ends. CDR1 KGHSH and CDR2 LQKENI come from the germline V gene. The CDR3 totals 14 residues.

The V gene is TRBV20-1, the J gene TRBJ2-3; 8 positions agree with TRBD2. This CDR3 has 14 amino acids. V was pared by 3 bases and J by 5 bases, with 7 bases of the junction left unmatched. The germline CDR1 and CDR2 sequences are DFQATT and SNEGSKA (reference sequence). The CDR3 is CSASGGAVQDTQYF. CDR3 in DNA: TGCAGTGCTAGCGGGGGGGCGGTTCAAGATACGCAGTATTTT.

The gene calls are TRBV6-6 and TRBJ2-7; TRBD1 matches at 10 bases. In germline, CDR1 is MNHNY, CDR2 SVGAGI (reference sequence). The CDR3 extends over 17 amino acids. With 6 bases clipped from V and 6 bases from J, the junction kept 17 bases outside the gene matches. CDR3 protein: CASSDPSRDRGSLEQYF. The CDR3 coding sequence is TGTGCCAGCAGCGATCCCAGCCGGGACAGGGGATCTCTCGAGCAGTACTTC.

The chain uses TRBV12-3 or TRBV12-4 and TRBJ2-1, with TRBD1 identical over 7 bases. V lost 2 bases and J lost 10; bases outside the gene matches: 11. This CDR3 is built from 15 residues. The CDR3, as DNA: TGTGCCAGCAGTTTACGGACAGGTGGGGGCAAGGAGCAGTTCTTC. This gives the protein CASSLRTGGGKEQFF.

This chain links TRBV4-2 with TRBJ1-1; D call uncertain. Germline V CDR1 and CDR2: LGHNA, YNFKEQ. The germline V and J ends were trimmed by 7 bases and 0 bases, with 12 bases remaining between them. The CDR3 runs to 14 residues. CDR3 sequence reads: CASKVSSMNTEAFF. DNA of the CDR3: TGTGCCAGCAAGGTGAGCTCCATGAACACTGAAGCTTTCTTT.

V is TRBV6-2 or TRBV6-3 and J is TRBJ2-5; D is perhaps TRBD2 (5 bases). V lost 2 bases to trimming and J lost 7 bases, with 17 bases between them. Germline V gives CDR1 MNHEY, CDR2 SVGEGT. The CDR3 runs to 15 residues. CDR3 protein: CASSYLSLASGTQYF. For the CDR3, the DNA is TGTGCCAGCAGTTACCTCTCCCTAGCATCGGGGACCCAGTACTTC.

This clonotype was found a few times. The chain links TRBV12-3 or TRBV12-4 to TRBJ2-7; 11 nucleotides line up with TRBD2. The CDR3 sequence is 15 residues long. Trimming cost V 4 bases and J 7 bases; bases outside gene matches: 9. CDR3 DNA sequence: TGTGCCAGCAGTTCAGACGTAGCGGGGGGGAATGAGCAGTACTTC. Protein: CASSSDVAGGNEQYF.

The genes are TRBV20-1 and TRBJ2-5, with unresolved D. Germline CDR1 is DFQATT and CDR2 is SNEGSKA (reference sequence). CDR3 length: 15 residues. Trimming shortened V by 0 bases and J by 5 bases, and 16 bases separated the two germline ends. DNA of the CDR3: TGCAGTGCTAGAGACCGTGTAGTGGGGTGGGAGACCCAGTACTTC. Amino acids: CSARDRVVGWETQYF.